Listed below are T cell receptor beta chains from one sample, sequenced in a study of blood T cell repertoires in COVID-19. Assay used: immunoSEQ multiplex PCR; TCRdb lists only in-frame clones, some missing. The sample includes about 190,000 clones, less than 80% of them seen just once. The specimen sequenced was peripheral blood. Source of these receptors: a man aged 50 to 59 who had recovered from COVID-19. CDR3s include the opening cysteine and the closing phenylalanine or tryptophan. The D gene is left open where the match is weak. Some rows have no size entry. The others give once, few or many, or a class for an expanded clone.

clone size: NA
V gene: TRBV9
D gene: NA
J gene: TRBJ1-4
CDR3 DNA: TGTGCCAGCAGCTCCAGAACAGCAACTAATGAAAAACTGTTTTTT
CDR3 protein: CASSSRTATNEKLFF

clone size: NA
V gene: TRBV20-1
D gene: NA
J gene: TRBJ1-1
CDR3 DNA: TGCAGTGTGTGGGGCGACGCTGAAGCTTTCTTT
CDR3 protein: CSVWGDAEAFF

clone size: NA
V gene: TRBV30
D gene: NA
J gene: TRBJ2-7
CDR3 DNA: TGTGCCTGGAGTCTCGGGAATCCCTCCTACGAGCAGTACTTC
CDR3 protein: CAWSLGNPSYEQYF

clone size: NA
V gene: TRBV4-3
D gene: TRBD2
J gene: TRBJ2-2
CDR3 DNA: TGCGCCAGCAGCCAGAAGGGACTAGCGCTTAACACCGGGGAGCTGTTTTTT
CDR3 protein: CASSQKGLALNTGELFF

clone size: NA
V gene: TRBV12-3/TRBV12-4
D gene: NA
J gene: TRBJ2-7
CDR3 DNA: TGTGCCAGCAGTTTAGGGCCCCCCTACGAGCAGTACTTC
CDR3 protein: CASSLGPPYEQYF

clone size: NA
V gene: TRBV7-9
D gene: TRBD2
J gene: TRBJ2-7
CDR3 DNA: TGTGCCAGCAGCCTACTAGCGCCTGCCTACGAGCAGTACTTC
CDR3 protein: CASSLLAPAYEQYF

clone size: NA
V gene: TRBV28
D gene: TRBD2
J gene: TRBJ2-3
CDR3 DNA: TGTGCCAGCAGTGCTACTAGCGGAGGCACAGATACGCAGTATTTT
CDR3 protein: CASSATSGGTDTQYF

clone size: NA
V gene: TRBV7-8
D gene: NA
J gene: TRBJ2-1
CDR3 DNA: TGTGCCAGCAGCTTTCCCTCGGACACCCGAGGGCAGTTCTTC
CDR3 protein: CASSFPSDTRGQFF

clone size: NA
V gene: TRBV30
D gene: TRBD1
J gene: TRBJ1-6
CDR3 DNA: TGTGCCTGCAGCGCCGGGACAGGGGATTCACCCCTCCACTTT
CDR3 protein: CACSAGTGDSPLHF

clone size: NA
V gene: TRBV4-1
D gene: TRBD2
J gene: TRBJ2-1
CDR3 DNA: TGCGCCAGCAGCCAAGAAGGGGGGCTAGCGGGAGGGATGATATCCTACAATGAGCAGTTCTTC
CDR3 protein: CASSQEGGLAGGMISYNEQFF

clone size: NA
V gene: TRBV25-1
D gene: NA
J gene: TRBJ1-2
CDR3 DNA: TGTGCCAGCAGTGATTCAGGATATGGTGGCTACACCTTC
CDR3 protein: CASSDSGYGGYTF

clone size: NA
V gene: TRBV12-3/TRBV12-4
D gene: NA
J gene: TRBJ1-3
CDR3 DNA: TGTGCCAGCAGTTTACAGGGTGGAAACACCATATATTTT
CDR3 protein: CASSLQGGNTIYF

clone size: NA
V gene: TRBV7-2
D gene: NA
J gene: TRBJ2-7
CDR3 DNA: TGTGCCAGCAGCTTAGGTGGCAGGTCCTACGAGCAGTACTTC
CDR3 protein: CASSLGGRSYEQYF

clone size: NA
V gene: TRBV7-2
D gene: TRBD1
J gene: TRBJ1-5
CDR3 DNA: TGTGCCAGCAGAGGGACAGGGGGCTATCAGCCCCAGCATTTT
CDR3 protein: CASRGTGGYQPQHF

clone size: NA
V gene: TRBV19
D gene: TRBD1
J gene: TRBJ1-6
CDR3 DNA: TGTGCCAGCGGACAGGGGTTGAATTCACCCCTCCACTTT
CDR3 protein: CASGQGLNSPLHF

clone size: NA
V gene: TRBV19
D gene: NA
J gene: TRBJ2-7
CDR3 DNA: TGTGCCAGTGGACGGTGGGGCCAGGGTTCCTACGAGCAGTACTTC
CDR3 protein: CASGRWGQGSYEQYF

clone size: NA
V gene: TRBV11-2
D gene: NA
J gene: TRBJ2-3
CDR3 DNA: TGTGCCAGCAGCTCGGTTGGGGCGCCCACAGATACGCAGTATTTT
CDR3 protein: CASSSVGAPTDTQYF

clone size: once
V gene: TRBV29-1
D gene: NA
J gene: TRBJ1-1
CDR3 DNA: TGCAGCACCCGCGAGAACACTGAAGCTTTCTTT
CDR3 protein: CSTRENTEAFF

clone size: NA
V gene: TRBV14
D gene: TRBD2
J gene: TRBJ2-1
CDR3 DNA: TGTGCCAGCAGCCAAGAGTTAGCGGGGGACAATGAGCAGTTCTTC
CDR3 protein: CASSQELAGDNEQFF

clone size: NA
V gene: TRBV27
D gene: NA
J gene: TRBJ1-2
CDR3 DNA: TGTGCCAGCAGTCTATCCCCGACAGGAATCTATGGCTACACCTTC
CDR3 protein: CASSLSPTGIYGYTF

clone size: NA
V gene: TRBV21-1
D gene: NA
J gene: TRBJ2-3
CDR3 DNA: TGTGCCAGCAGCAAAGTTGCAGGCACAGATACGCAGTATTTT
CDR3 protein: CASSKVAGTDTQYF

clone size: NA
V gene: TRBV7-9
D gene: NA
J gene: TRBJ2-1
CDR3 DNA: TGTGCCTGCGAGGGTTCCAATGAGCAGTTCTTC
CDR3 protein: CACEGSNEQFF

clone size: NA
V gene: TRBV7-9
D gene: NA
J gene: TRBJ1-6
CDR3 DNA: TGTGCCAGCAGCTTAGCCAGCTCCTATAATTCACCCCTCCACTTT
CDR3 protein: CASSLASSYNSPLHF

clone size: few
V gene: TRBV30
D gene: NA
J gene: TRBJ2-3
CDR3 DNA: TGTGCCTGGAGCAATAGCGGTGGGACAGATACGCAGTATTTT
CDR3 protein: CAWSNSGGTDTQYF

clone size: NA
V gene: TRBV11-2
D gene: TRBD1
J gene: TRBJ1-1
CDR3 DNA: TGTGCCAGCAGCTCGGACAGGTGGGCGGGTGAAGCTTTCTTT
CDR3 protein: CASSSDRWAGEAFF

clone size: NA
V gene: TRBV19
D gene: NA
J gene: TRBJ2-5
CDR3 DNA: TGTGCCAGTAAGGCTCGGGGGACCCAAGAGACCCAGTACTTC
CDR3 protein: CASKARGTQETQYF

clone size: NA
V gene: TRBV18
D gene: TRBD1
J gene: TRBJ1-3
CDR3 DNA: TGTGCCAGCTCACCGCGGGACAGGGGATTATTCTCTGGAAACACCATATATTTT
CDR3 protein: CASSPRDRGLFSGNTIYF

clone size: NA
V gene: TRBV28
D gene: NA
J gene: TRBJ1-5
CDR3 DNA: TGTGCCACCGAATGGACAGTTCCCCGATCGGCCCAGCATTTT
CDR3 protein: CATEWTVPRSAQHF

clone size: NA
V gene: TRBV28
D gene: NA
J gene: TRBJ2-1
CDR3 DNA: TGTGCCGGAGCACCAGCCGACTCCTACAATGAGCAGTTCTTC
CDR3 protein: CAGAPADSYNEQFF

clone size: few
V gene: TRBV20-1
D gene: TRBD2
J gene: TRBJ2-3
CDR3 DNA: TGCAGTGCTAGTGACTGGACTAGGGGTAGGACAGATACGCAGTATTTT
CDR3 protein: CSASDWTRGRTDTQYF

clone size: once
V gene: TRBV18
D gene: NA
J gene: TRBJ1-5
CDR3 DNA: TGTGCCAGCTCACCGGAGAAGGTCCAGCCCCAGCATTTT
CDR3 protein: CASSPEKVQPQHF

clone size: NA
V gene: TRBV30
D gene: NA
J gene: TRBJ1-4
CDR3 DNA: TGTGCCTGGAGTGTAACAGGGACTGAAAAACTGTTTTTT
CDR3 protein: CAWSVTGTEKLFF

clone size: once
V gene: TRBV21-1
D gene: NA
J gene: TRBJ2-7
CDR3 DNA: TGTGCCAGCAGCAAAGACAGGGGTGATCACTACGAGCAGTACTTC
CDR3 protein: CASSKDRGDHYEQYF

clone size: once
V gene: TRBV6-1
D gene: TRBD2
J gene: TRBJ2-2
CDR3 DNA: TGTGCCAGCAGTGAAGTACTAGCGGGAGACGGGAACACCGGGGAGCTGTTTTTT
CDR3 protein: CASSEVLAGDGNTGELFF

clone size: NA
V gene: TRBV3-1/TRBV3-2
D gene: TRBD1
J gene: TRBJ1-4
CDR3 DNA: TGTGCCAGCAGCCAGGACAGGGGGACTAATGAAAAACTGTTTTTT
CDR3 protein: CASSQDRGTNEKLFF

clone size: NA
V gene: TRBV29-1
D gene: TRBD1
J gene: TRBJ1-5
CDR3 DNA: TGCAGCGTGCGCGAACAGGGGATTCATCAGCCCCAGCATTTT
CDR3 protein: CSVREQGIHQPQHF

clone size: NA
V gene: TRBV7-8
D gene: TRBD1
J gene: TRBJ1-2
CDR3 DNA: TGTGCCAGCAGCTACTCGACAGGGGACTATGGCTACACCTTC
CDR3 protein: CASSYSTGDYGYTF

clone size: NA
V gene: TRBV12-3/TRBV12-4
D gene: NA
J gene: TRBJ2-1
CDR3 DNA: TGTGCCAGCAGTTTTGCGGGGTACGAGCAGTTCTTC
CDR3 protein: CASSFAGYEQFF

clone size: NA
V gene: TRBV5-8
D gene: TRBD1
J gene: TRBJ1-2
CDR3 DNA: TGTGCCAGCAGCCCAAATGACAGGGCCTATGGCTACACCTTC
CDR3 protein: CASSPNDRAYGYTF

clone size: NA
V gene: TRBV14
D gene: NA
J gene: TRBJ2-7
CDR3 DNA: TGTGCCAGCAGCGGTCTCGAGAACCCCTACGAGCAGTACTTC
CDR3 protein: CASSGLENPYEQYF

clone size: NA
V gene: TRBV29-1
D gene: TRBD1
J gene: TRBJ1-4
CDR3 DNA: TGCAGCGTACAGGGGGCGTCGGCAAGTGAAAAACTGTTTTTT
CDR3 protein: CSVQGASASEKLFF

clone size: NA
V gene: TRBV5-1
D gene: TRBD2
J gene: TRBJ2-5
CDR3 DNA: TGCGCCAGCAGCTTGGAAGGACTAGCGGGAGAGACCCAGTACTTC
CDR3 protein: CASSLEGLAGETQYF

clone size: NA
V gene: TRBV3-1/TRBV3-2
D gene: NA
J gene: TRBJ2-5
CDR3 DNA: TGTGCCAGCAGCCCTTCAGGGGGGAACCAAGAGACCCAGTACTTC
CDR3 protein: CASSPSGGNQETQYF

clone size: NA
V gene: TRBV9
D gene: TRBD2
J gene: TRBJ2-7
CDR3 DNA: TGTGCCAGCAGCTTCTCCTCTAGCGGGAGCTCCTACGAGCAGTACTTC
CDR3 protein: CASSFSSSGSSYEQYF

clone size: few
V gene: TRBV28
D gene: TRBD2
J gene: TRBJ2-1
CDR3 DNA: TGTGCCAGCAGTCCCCTGCGGGGGGACTACAATGAGCAGTTCTTC
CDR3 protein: CASSPLRGDYNEQFF

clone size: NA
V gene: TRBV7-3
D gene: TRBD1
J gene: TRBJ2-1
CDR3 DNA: TGTGCCAGCAGCCCAGTTGGGACAGACAATGAGCAGTTCTTC
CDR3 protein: CASSPVGTDNEQFF

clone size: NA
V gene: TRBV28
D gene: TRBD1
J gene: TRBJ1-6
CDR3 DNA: TGTGCCAGCCAGGACAGGGATGCCCTCCACTTT
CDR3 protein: CASQDRDALHF

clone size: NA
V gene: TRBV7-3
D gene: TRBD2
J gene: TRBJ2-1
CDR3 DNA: TGTGCCAGCAGCTTGACTAGCGGGAGGCTCAATGAGCAGTTCTTC
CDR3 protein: CASSLTSGRLNEQFF

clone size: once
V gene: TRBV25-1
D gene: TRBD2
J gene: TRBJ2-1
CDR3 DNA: TGTGCCAGCACTCCAAGGACTAGCTCCTACAATGAGCAGTTCTTC
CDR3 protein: CASTPRTSSYNEQFF

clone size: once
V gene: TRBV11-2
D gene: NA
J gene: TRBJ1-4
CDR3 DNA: TGTGCCAGCAGCCGTCAGGGGACTAATGAAAAACTGTTTTTT
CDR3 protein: CASSRQGTNEKLFF

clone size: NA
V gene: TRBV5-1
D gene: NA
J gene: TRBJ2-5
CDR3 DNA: TGCGCCAGCAGCTTGGGAGTTGGAGAGACCCAGTACTTC
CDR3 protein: CASSLGVGETQYF

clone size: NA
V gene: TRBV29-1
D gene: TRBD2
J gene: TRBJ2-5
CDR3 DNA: TGCAGCACGAGACGGACTAGCGGGAGAATCATAGAGACCCAGTACTTC
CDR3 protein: CSTRRTSGRIIETQYF

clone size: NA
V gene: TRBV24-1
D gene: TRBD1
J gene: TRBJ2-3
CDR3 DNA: TGTGCCATAGGACAGGGGCCAGATACGCAGTATTTT
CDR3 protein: CAIGQGPDTQYF